This T cell receptor (beta chain) is drawn from a study of CD8 T cells in ankylosing spondylitis. The study, taken as a whole, reports: Made up of about eight highly homologous variants, a TCR beta motif appeared characteristic of ankylosing spondylitis blood.

V shed 1 base and J shed 3 bases, with 9 bases lying between them. CDR1 is SQVTM and CDR2 is ANQGSEA in the germline V gene. The CDR3 is 14 amino acids. TCRdb itself ran the 5' RACE reads through MiXCR, one entry per CDR3 protein. The sample shows over 400,000 distinct CDR3 sequences, about 24% of them seen only once. Of note for this clonotype: Its antigen remains unidentified.

Input material: blood, either unsorted or a sorted T cell fraction (not recorded which). V usage is TRBV29-1 and J usage is TRBJ1-4; no firm D call. The TCR originated in a male donor with ankylosing spondylitis. In DNA form, the CDR3 reads TGCAGCGTTGAAGGGGGAGGTTCTAATGAAAAACTGTTTTTT. Translated: CSVEGGGSNEKLFF.